The rows below give T cell receptor beta chains drawn from one sample of a study of long-term antiretroviral therapy in people with HIV. Repertoires were generated with immunoSEQ multiplex PCR, while TCRdb's copy carries only in-frame clones and drops some. The sample comprises nearly 50,000 clones, around 80% of which are singletons, and around 3.2% rests with the top ten. The material was unsorted PBMCs, obtained 0.8 years after starting antiretroviral therapy. These receptor sequences come from a woman aged 18-35 years with HIV. CDR3s include the opening cysteine and the closing phenylalanine or tryptophan. D genes are given only for firm matches. Part of the rows lack a size; the others show once, few, many or a class for expanded clones.

. | . | TRBJ2-7 | TRBV18 | CASSPVRGSTYEQYF | TGTGCCAGCTCACCCGTCAGGGGTAGCACCTACGAGCAGTACTTC
. | . | TRBJ2-5 | TRBV29-1 | CSVGGSQETQYF | TGCAGCGTTGGGGGTTCTCAAGAGACCCAGTACTTC
once | . | TRBJ1-1 | TRBV14 | CASSQEKGRGFTEAFF | TGTGCCAGCAGCCAAGAAAAAGGACGGGGTTTCACTGAAGCTTTCTTT
. | . | TRBJ2-7 | TRBV19 | CASSMRGNEQYF | TGTGCCAGTAGTATGAGGGGCAACGAGCAGTACTTC
. | TRBD1 | TRBJ1-4 | TRBV7-9 | CASSLGQGANEKLFF | TGTGCCAGCAGCCTCGGACAGGGAGCTAATGAAAAACTGTTTTTT
. | . | TRBJ1-1 | TRBV6-6 | CASRRAEGSTEAFF | TGTGCCAGCAGGAGAGCCGAGGGGTCCACTGAAGCTTTCTTT
. | TRBD2 | TRBJ2-7 | TRBV18 | CASSPTSGRTDEQYF | TGTGCCAGCTCCCCGACTAGCGGGAGAACCGACGAGCAGTACTTC
. | TRBD1 | TRBJ2-1 | TRBV11-3 | CASSLDQGGTFF | TGTGCCAGCAGCTTAGATCAAGGGGGCACGTTCTTC
. | TRBD1 | TRBJ2-1 | TRBV28 | CASSLRGQGYNEQFF | TGTGCCAGCAGCCTTCGAGGACAGGGGTACAATGAGCAGTTCTTC
. | TRBD2 | TRBJ2-3 | TRBV18 | CASSPLASGSGTDTQYF | TGTGCCAGCTCACCATTGGCTAGCGGGAGTGGTACAGATACGCAGTATTTT
. | TRBD2 | TRBJ2-1 | TRBV7-2 | CASSTGLAGANRNEQFF | TGTGCCAGCAGCACCGGACTAGCGGGAGCGAATCGTAATGAGCAGTTCTTC
. | . | TRBJ2-2 | TRBV6-5 | CASSYSGDGTGELFF | TGTGCCAGCAGTTACTCGGGGGATGGGACCGGGGAGCTGTTTTTT
. | . | TRBJ1-5 | TRBV6-6 | CASRRGQYNQPQHF | TGTGCCAGCAGACGCGGACAGTACAATCAGCCCCAGCATTTT
once | . | TRBJ2-7 | TRBV28 | CASSLRGTLEQYF | TGTGCCAGCAGTTTAAGGGGGACACTCGAGCAGTACTTC
few | . | TRBJ1-1 | TRBV7-9 | CASSLSRPEAFF | TGTGCCAGCAGCTTAAGTAGGCCTGAAGCTTTCTTT
. | TRBD2 | TRBJ2-3 | TRBV27 | CASSFQASGRDLPTDTQYF | TGTGCCAGCAGTTTTCAGGCTAGCGGGAGGGACCTGCCCACAGATACGCAGTATTTT
. | . | TRBJ1-2 | TRBV18 | CASSPEGSNYGYTF | TGTGCCAGCTCACCAGAAGGTAGTAACTATGGCTACACCTTC
. | . | TRBJ1-1 | TRBV6-6 | CASSYVGGTEAFF | TGTGCCAGCAGTTATGTGGGGGGCACTGAAGCTTTCTTT
. | . | TRBJ1-4 | TRBV4-3 | CASGKTRAQATNEKLFF | TGCGCCAGCGGGAAGACCCGGGCACAGGCAACTAATGAAAAACTGTTTTTT
. | TRBD1 | TRBJ2-3 | TRBV6-4 | CASLSRGPDTQYF | TGTGCCAGCTTATCAAGGGGGCCAGATACGCAGTATTTT
. | TRBD2 | TRBJ2-3 | TRBV7-3 | CASSLTTGTSGSTDTQYF | TGTGCCAGCAGCTTAACGACAGGGACTAGCGGGAGCACAGATACGCAGTATTTT
. | TRBD1 | TRBJ1-4 | TRBV7-2 | CASSLRITGGEKLFF | TGTGCCAGCAGCTTACGAATAACAGGGGGTGAGAAACTGTTTTTT
few | . | TRBJ1-5 | TRBV15 | CATSRDTRGQPQHF | TGTGCCACCAGCAGAGATACCCGCGGGCAGCCCCAGCATTTT